This record concerns one T cell receptor beta chain sequence. This record belongs to a study of blood T cell repertoires in COVID-19. Study background: Both acute and convalescent COVID-19 samples were obtained from the United States, Italy and Spain. PBMCs, B-cell-depleted T cells, or T cells were the source of the cDNA or gDNA that made up the material.

Trimming pared 3 bases from V and 4 bases from J, leaving 9 bases between. In germline, CDR1 is SGHAT, CDR2 FQDESV (reference sequence). The CDR3 is made up of 13 amino acids. In the authors' workflow: Reference gene primer amplification gave nucleated cell count estimates. Sequencing was performed with immunoSEQ multiplex PCR; in TCRdb, only in-frame clones are kept and a portion is missing. Clone size and V and J calls were adopted from that table, with D and trimming inferred from the DNA. The table includes 72,000 or so clones, around 90% detected once. The sample taken for sequencing was peripheral blood. The genes are TRBV11-1 and TRBJ1-2; perhaps TRBD1 as D (6 bases). This receptor was obtained from a woman at least 80 years old with acute or convalescent COVID-19. The DNA of the CDR3 is TGTGCCAGCAGCTTTGGGGGCACCTATGGCTACACCTTC. It translates to CASSFGGTYGYTF.